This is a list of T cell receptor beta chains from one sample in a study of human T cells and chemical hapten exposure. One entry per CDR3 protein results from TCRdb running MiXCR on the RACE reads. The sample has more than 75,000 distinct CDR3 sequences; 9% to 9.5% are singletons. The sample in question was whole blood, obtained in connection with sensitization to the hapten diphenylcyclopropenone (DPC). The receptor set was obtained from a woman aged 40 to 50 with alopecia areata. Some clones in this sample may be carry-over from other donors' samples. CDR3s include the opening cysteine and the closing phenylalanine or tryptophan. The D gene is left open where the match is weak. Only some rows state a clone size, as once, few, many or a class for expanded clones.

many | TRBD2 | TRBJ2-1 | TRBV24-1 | TGTGCCACCAGTGAAGCGGGACTAGCGGGAGTTGGTGAGCAGTTCTTC | CATSEAGLAGVGEQFF
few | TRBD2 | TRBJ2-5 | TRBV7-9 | TGTGCCAGCAGCCCAACCATGGAGCGGGAGCCCCAAGAGACCCAGTACTTC | CASSPTMEREPQETQYF
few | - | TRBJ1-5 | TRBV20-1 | TGCAGTGCCAGAACTCCGGGCCTTCCCAATCAGCCCCAGCATTTT | CSARTPGLPNQPQHF
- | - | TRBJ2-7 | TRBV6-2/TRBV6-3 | TGTGCCAGCAGCTCCCTCTCCTACGAGCAGTACTTC | CASSSLSYEQYF
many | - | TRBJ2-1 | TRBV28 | TGTGCCAGCACCCCGGGCGGCTTGGCAGACTACAATGAGCAGTTCTTC | CASTPGGLADYNEQFF
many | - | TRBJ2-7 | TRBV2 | TGTGCCAGCAGTGCCGAACAGGGTGAGGAGCAGTACTTC | CASSAEQGEEQYF
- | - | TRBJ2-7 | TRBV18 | TGTGCCAGCTCACCACGACCGGGGCGGTCCTACGAGCAGTACTTC | CASSPRPGRSYEQYF
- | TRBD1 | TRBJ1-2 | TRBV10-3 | TGTGCCACTCAGCCGGGACAGGGGGCGCCTAACTATGGCTACACCTTC | CATQPGQGAPNYGYTF
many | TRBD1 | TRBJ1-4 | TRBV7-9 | TGTGCCAGCAGCCCACAGGGGGCAGCTAATGAAAAACTGTTTTTT | CASSPQGAANEKLFF
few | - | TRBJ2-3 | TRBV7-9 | TGTGCCAGCAACCAGAATCATGTAGGGGGTTACACAGATACGCAGTATTTT | CASNQNHVGGYTDTQYF
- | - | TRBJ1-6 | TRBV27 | TGTGCCAGCAGTTTAAAGGCTAGCTCCTATAATTCACCCCTCCACTTT | CASSLKASSYNSPLHF
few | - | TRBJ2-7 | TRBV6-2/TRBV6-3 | TGTGCCAGCAGGGACGGATACGAGCAGTACTTC | CASRDGYEQYF
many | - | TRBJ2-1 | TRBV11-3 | TGTGCCAGCAGCTTAGCAGCAGCCCTCAATGAGCAGTTCTTC | CASSLAAALNEQFF
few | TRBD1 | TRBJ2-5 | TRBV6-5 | TGTGCCAGCAGCCTACCAGGGGGAGAGACCCAGTACTTC | CASSLPGGETQYF
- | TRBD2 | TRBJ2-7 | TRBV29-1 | TGCAGCGTTGGGACTAGCGGGAGCTACGAGCAGTACTTC | CSVGTSGSYEQYF
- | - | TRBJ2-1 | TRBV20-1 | TGCAGTGCTAGAGCGGCAGGGAAGGACAATGAGCAGTTCTTC | CSARAAGKDNEQFF
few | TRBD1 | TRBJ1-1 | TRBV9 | TGTGCCAGCAGCGTGGGACAGGGGTATATGAACACTGAAGCTTTCTTT | CASSVGQGYMNTEAFF
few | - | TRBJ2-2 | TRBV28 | TGTGCCAGCAGTTCTCGACAGGGAGGAATCGGGGAGCTGTTTTTT | CASSSRQGGIGELFF
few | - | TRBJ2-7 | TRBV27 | TGTGCCAGCAGTTTCCTCGGGGCCGAGCAGTACTTC | CASSFLGAEQYF
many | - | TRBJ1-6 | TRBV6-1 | TGTGCCAGCAGGGAGGCCCTTCAGATTGATTCACCCCTCCACTTT | CASREALQIDSPLHF
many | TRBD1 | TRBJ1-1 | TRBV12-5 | TGTGCTAGTGGTTTGGGACAGGGATACACTGAAGCTTTCTTT | CASGLGQGYTEAFF
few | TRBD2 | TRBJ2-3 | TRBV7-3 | TGTGCCAGCAGCTCGATACTAGCGGGAGGGGTAGATACGCAGTATTTT | CASSSILAGGVDTQYF
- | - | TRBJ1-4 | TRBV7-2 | TGTGCCAGCAGCCGCGCGGTAACTAATGAAAAACTGTTTTTT | CASSRAVTNEKLFF
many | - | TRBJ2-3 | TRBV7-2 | TGTGCCAGCAGCTTAGGTCCGAGCACAGATACGCAGTATTTT | CASSLGPSTDTQYF
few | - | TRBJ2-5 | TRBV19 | TGTGCCAGTAGTATTACCGGGACGGGGAAAGAGACCCAGTACTTC | CASSITGTGKETQYF
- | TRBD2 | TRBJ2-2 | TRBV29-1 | TGCAGCGTTGACTGGGGACTAGACAACACCGGGGAGCTGTTTTTT | CSVDWGLDNTGELFF
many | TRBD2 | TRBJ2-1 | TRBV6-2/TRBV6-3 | TGTGCCAGCAGTTACTCGCGAGTAGCGGGAGAAGTCTACAATGAGCAGTTCTTC | CASSYSRVAGEVYNEQFF
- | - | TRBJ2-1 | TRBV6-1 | TGTGCCAGCTATAGCGTCAATGAGCAGTTCTTC | CASYSVNEQFF
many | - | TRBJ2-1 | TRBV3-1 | TGTGCCAGCAGCCAAGATTTGGACCATGAGCAGTTCTTC | CASSQDLDHEQFF
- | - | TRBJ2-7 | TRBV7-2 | TGTGCCAGCAGCCCCACGGTATTCTACTACGAGCAGTACTTC | CASSPTVFYYEQYF
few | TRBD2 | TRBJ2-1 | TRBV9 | TGTGCCAGCAGCGTAGTCGCACTTTCTATCTGCGGGAGGGGACCCTACAATGAGCAGTTCTTC | CASSVVALSICGRGPYNEQFF
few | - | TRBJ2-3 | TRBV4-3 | TGCGCCAGCAGCCAATCCACTGGGGAGACCACAGATACGCAGTATTTT | CASSQSTGETTDTQYF
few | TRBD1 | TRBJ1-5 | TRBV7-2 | TGTGCCAGCAGCCGCCTCCAGGGGGATCAGCCCCAGCATTTT | CASSRLQGDQPQHF
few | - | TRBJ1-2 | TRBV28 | TGTGCCAGCAGTTCCATCTATGGCTACACCTTC | CASSSIYGYTF
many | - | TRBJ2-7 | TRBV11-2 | TGTGCCAGCAGCTTAGGGGTTCTCGAGCAGTACTTC | CASSLGVLEQYF
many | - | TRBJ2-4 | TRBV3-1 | TGTGCCAGCAGCCAAGGATGGGGGGCCAAAAACATTCAGTACTTC | CASSQGWGAKNIQYF
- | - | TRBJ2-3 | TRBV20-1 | TGCAGTGCCCGCCGACAGTCTAGCACAGATACGCAGTATTTT | CSARRQSSTDTQYF
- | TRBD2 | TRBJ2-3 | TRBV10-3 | TGTGCCATCAGTGAGGGTGCGGGAGGGCCAACAGATACGCAGTATTTT | CAISEGAGGPTDTQYF
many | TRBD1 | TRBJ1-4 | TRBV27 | TGTGCCAGCAGTCGAGGGGGCAGCGGTGAAAAACTGTTTTTT | CASSRGGSGEKLFF
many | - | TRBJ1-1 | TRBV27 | TGTGCCAGCAGTAACAGGCCGACGGCGAACACTGAAGCTTTCTTT | CASSNRPTANTEAFF
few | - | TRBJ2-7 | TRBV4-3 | TGCGCCAGCAGCCAAGATTACGGGAGCTCCTACGAGCAGTACTTC | CASSQDYGSSYEQYF
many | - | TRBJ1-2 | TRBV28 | TGTGCCAGCAGCCCCCCCCATGGAAGGGACTATGGCTACACCTTC | CASSPPHGRDYGYTF
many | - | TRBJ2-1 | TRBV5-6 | TGTGCCAGCAGCTCCCCGGACTTAAGCTCTGCTAATGAGCAGTTCTTC | CASSSPDLSSANEQFF
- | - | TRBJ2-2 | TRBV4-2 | TGTGCCAGCAGCCAAGGTGCGGAGACCGGGGAGCTGTTTTTT | CASSQGAETGELFF
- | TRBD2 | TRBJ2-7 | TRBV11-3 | TGTGCCGGCAGCCGTCGCCAAAGCGGGAGGAAATACGAGCAGTACTTC | CAGSRRQSGRKYEQYF
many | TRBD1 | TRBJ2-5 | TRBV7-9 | TGTGCCAGCAGCCGGACAGGGGAGGTGGAGACCCAGTACTTC | CASSRTGEVETQYF
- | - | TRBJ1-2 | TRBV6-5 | TGTGCCAGCAGATGGGAGGGCTATGGCTACACCTTC | CASRWEGYGYTF
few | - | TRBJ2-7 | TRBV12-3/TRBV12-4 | TGTGCCAGCAGTTTTGGCAGGGGCGAGCAGTACTTC | CASSFGRGEQYF
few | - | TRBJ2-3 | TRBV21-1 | TGTGCCAGCAGCAAAGCGTTTGGGAACAGGGGAGGAAATACGCAGTATTTT | CASSKAFGNRGGNTQYF
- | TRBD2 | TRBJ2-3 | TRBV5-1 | TGCGCCAGCAGCATCCGACTAGCGGCTAGCACAGATACGCAGTATTTT | CASSIRLAASTDTQYF
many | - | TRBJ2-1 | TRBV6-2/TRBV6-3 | TGTGCCAGCAGGATTCCCCGGGGAAGCTCCTACAATGAGCAGTTCTTC | CASRIPRGSSYNEQFF
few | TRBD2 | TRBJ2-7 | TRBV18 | TGTGCCAGCTCACCAGGGCTAGCGGGAGAGATCGAGCAGTACTTC | CASSPGLAGEIEQYF
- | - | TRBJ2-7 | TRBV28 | TGTGCCAGCAGTGTAAACGAGCAGTACTTC | CASSVNEQYF
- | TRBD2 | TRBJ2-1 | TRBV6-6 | TGTGCCAGCAGTTACACGGGGGGTGAGCAGTTCTTC | CASSYTGGEQFF
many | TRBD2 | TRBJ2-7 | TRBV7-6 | TGTGCCAGCAGCTTAATGAGCGGGAGGGCCTACGAGCAGTACTTC | CASSLMSGRAYEQYF
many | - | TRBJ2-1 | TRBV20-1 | TGCAGTGCTAGAGGCGGGGCTGCCTACAATGAGCAGTTCTTC | CSARGGAAYNEQFF
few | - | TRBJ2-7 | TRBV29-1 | TGCAGCGTGGCAGGTCTAGCGCACGAGCAGTACTTC | CSVAGLAHEQYF
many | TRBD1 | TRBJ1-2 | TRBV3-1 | TGTGCCAGCAGCCCGGACAGGGCTTCCTATGGCTACACCTTC | CASSPDRASYGYTF